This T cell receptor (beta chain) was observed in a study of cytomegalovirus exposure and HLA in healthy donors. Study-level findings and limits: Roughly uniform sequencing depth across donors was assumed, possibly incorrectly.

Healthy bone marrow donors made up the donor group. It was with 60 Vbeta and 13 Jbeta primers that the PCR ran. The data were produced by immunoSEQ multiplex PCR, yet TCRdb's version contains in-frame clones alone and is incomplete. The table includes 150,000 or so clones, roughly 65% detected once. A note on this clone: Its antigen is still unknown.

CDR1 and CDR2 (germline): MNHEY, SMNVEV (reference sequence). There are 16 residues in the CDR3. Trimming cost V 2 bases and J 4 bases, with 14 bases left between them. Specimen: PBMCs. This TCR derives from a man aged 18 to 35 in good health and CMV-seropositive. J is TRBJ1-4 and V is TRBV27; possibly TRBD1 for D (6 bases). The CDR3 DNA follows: TGTGCCAGCAGTTTAGCCCACACAGGGTTTAATGAAAAACTGTTTTTT. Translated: CASSLAHTGFNEKLFF.